Each of the 8 T cell receptor beta chains below was sequenced from the same sample in a study of CD8 T cells in acute hepatitis C reinfection. Noted time point: acute HCV infection, within 168 days of estimated infection date. No in vitro expansion preceded sequencing of these hepatitis C virus-specific cells, which were studied ex vivo. The protocol was immunoSEQ multiplex PCR, while the TCRdb copy is restricted to in-frame clones and leaves out a portion. In the table there are about 1,400 clones, 40% to 60% of which are singletons. General study findings and limits: Preferential TRBV04 and TRBV06 usage appeared in all groups and was not explained by the naive pool.

The input for sequencing was HCV NS3-1073 tetramer-sorted CD8+ T cells from PBMCs, taken during acute infection. The receptors here all came from a young woman who spontaneously cleared hepatitis C infection.

This clone was counted only a few times. The J gene is TRBJ1-5, the V gene TRBV15, with 9 positions matching TRBD1. The CDR3 covers 13 residues. Germline CDR1 and CDR2: LNHNV and YYDKDF (reference sequence). V lost 6 bases to trimming and J lost 7 bases; unmatched junction nucleotides: 4. CDR3 loop: CATRGQGGQPQHF. The CDR3 nucleotides are TGTGCCACCAGGGGACAGGGAGGGCAGCCCCAGCATTTT.

V and J are TRBV20-1 and TRBJ1-1; a weak D match, TRBD1 (6 bases). From germline, CDR1 is DFQATT and CDR2 SNEGSKA (reference sequence). This CDR3 region has 11 residues. Between the trimmed V and J ends, which lost 6 bases and 9 bases, there was a span of 14 bases. This chain's CDR3 is CSANGQYQAFF. CDR3 nucleotides: TGCAGTGCAAATGGACAGTACCAAGCTTTCTTT.

V and J are TRBV5-6 and TRBJ2-7, with no clear D. In germline, CDR1 is SGHDT, CDR2 YYEEEE. This CDR3 comprises 12 residues. Deletions cut 4 bases from V and 3 bases from J, with 8 bases between. The DNA for the CDR3 is TGTGCCAGCAGCCCGGAATTCTACGAGCAGTACTTC. It yields the protein CASSPEFYEQYF.

A word on this clone: Other DNA sequences in the sample encode the same CDR3. This chain joins TRBV4-2 and TRBJ2-7; 10 bases fit TRBD2. The length of the CDR3 is 15 residues. Germline CDR1 LGHNA, CDR2 YNFKEQ. The V and J ends lost 0 bases and 5 bases, in that order; junction bases with no gene match: 4. The CDR3 nucleotides read TGTGCCAGCAGCCAAGAGATAGCGGGAGGCAACGAGCAGTACTTC. The encoded protein is CASSQEIAGGNEQYF.

Only a few counts were recorded for this clone. The chain is built from TRBV13 and TRBJ2-5; the D is unclear. Trimming removed 2 bases from V and 5 bases from J, with 18 bases in between. The CDR3 spans 16 residues. CDR1 is PRHDT and CDR2 is FYEKMQ in the germline V gene (reference sequence). The CDR3 nucleotides are TGTGCCAGCAGCTTATCGGGTGACCCCTCAAGGGAGACCCAGTACTTC. Translated, it gives CASSLSGDPSRETQYF.

The rearrangement links TRBV7-8 to TRBJ2-3; D is undetermined. Trimming took 4 bases from V and 3 from J, leaving 14 bases between them. Germline V gives CDR1 SGHVS, CDR2 FQNEAQ. The CDR3 totals 15 residues. The CDR3 bases are TGTGCCAGCAGCTCTCCTAGAATGGAGACAGATACGCAGTATTTT. This sequence encodes CASSSPRMETDTQYF.

This rearrangement joins TRBV7-2 to TRBJ2-7; 8 positions agree with TRBD1. Per germline, CDR1 SGHTA and CDR2 FQGNSA. The CDR3 sequence is 15 residues long. The J segment lost 6 bases and the V segment lost 1 base, leaving 8 bases of the junction unmatched. For the CDR3, the DNA is TGTGCCAGCAGCTTAGTTGGCCAGGGGGCGCGCGAGCAGTACTTC. It encodes CASSLVGQGAREQYF.

V usage is TRBV19 and J usage is TRBJ2-7, with 9 bases lining up with TRBD2. Losses at the gene ends were 3 bases for V and 4 bases for J; bases not matched to a gene: 16. This CDR3 is 18 amino acids long. Per the germline V gene, CDR1 is LNHDA and CDR2 is SQIVND (reference sequence). In DNA form, the CDR3 reads TGTGCCAGTAGTATTCGGCCTAGCGGGACTGGGGGGATATACGAGCAGTACTTC. This sequence encodes CASSIRPSGTGGIYEQYF.